One sample yielded the 14 T cell receptor beta chains listed below, sequenced in a study of patients and donors after allogeneic stem cell transplantation. A single record per CDR3 protein comes from TCRdb applying MiXCR to the RT-PCR reads. The table has about 960,000 distinct CDR3 sequences, over 15% seen once. Sequenced material: blood, either unsorted or a sorted T cell fraction (not recorded which). The receptors were gathered from a human donor who was either an allogeneic HSCT recipient or a stem cell or donor lymphocyte infusion donor (not recorded which). It is not recorded whose cells these are; they may come from a transplant donor.

This rearrangement joins TRBV11-2 to TRBJ2-1, with D hard to call. The germline gives CDR1 SGHAT, CDR2 FQNNGV. The CDR3 has 14 residues. Between the trimmed V and J ends, which lost 5 bases and 8 bases, there was a span of 16 bases. The CDR3 reads CASSATPYVDEQFF. The CDR3 bases are TGTGCCAGCAGCGCCACGCCGTATGTCGATGAGCAGTTCTTC.

This clonotype occurred a few times. The genes are TRBV30 and TRBJ2-3; maybe TRBD2 (5 bases). In germline, CDR1 is GTSNPN, CDR2 SVGIG (reference sequence). CDR3 length: 17 amino acids. Trimming took off 4 bases at V and 0 bases at J, with 20 bases between the two ends. The DNA for the CDR3 is TGTGCCTGGACCTCGGGGTGGACGAGTAACAGCACAGATACGCAGTATTTT. This sequence encodes CAWTSGWTSNSTDTQYF.

This clonotype was picked up a small number of times. The V call is TRBV2, the J call TRBJ2-2; D is unresolved. There are 15 residues in the CDR3. Germline lookup yields CDR1 SNHLY and CDR2 FYNNEI. V lost 3 bases and J 7 bases, leaving 15 bases between the germline ends. The CDR3 is CASSEERLGIGELFF. The CDR3 DNA reads as TGTGCCAGCAGTGAGGAAAGGCTGGGGATCGGGGAGCTGTTTTTT.

The rearrangement uses TRBV7-9 and TRBJ2-7, with D possibly matching TRBD1 (7 bases). With 4 bases removed from V and 5 bases from J, the gap between germline ends came to 18 bases. The CDR3 length is 15 residues. The germline V gene has CDR1 SEHNR and CDR2 FQNEAQ (reference sequence). The CDR3 coding sequence is TGTGCCAGCAGCTCTCAGGGGGGCGCCGCCAACGAGCAGTACTTC. It encodes CASSSQGGAANEQYF.

This clonotype was observed many times. The V and J genes are TRBV29-1 and TRBJ2-3; 8 nucleotides agree with TRBD1. Germline V gene data show CDR1 as SQVTM and CDR2 as ANQGSEA. J was trimmed by 4 bases and V by 7 bases; bases with no gene match: 13. This CDR3 is built from 15 residues. The CDR3 sequence is CSAQTWTGRSDTQYF. The CDR3, as DNA: TGCAGCGCCCAAACCTGGACAGGGCGGTCAGATACGCAGTATTTT.

There are a few counts of this clonotype. V and J are TRBV5-1 and TRBJ2-7, with 7 bases that match TRBD1. The V gene's germline CDR1 is SGHRS and CDR2 YFSETQ. The CDR3 is 17 residues long. V shed 0 bases and J 2 bases; nucleotides not matched to a gene: 11. The CDR3 protein is CASSLAVSGTATYEQYF. The DNA of the CDR3 is TGCGCCAGCAGCTTGGCCGTGTCGGGGACAGCCACCTACGAGCAGTACTTC.

This clonotype was seen a handful of times. The chain carries TRBV27 and TRBJ2-7; D gene ambiguous. The CDR3 spans 13 residues. V lost 5 bases and J lost 2, with 10 bases in between. The germline V gene has CDR1 MNHEY and CDR2 SMNVEV (reference sequence). DNA of the CDR3: TGTGCCAGCAGTCGACAATCCGCCTACGAGCAGTACTTC. This sequence encodes CASSRQSAYEQYF.

This clonotype was seen a handful of times. The chain joins TRBV15 to TRBJ1-5; no clear D gene. Germline V gene data show CDR1 as LNHNV and CDR2 as YYDKDF (reference sequence). This CDR3 is 14 amino acids long. With 0 bases removed from V and 6 bases from J, the gap between germline ends came to 9 bases. The CDR3 reads CATSRDTAGQPQHF. For the CDR3, the DNA is TGTGCCACCAGCAGAGACACCGCTGGTCAGCCCCAGCATTTT.

The CDR3 DNA sequence: TGCGCCAGCAGCCCGGACAGGGCGGGTACCGGGGAGCTGTTTTTT. It encodes CASSPDRAGTGELFF. The gene calls are TRBV5-1 and TRBJ2-2; 8 bases are a match to TRBD1. V was pared by 4 bases and J by 5 bases, with 7 bases of the junction left unmatched. The length of the CDR3 is 15 residues. Germline V lookup: CDR1 SGHRS, CDR2 YFSETQ.

Of note for this clonotype: Its ends do not fully match the called genes, so a read error is possible. The chain recombines TRBV12-3 or TRBV12-4 with TRBJ2-5; 9 bases are shared with TRBD1. The CDR3 has 14 amino acids. Here the CDR3 DNA reads TGTGCCAGCACCCACAGGGGGCCCCAAGAGTCCCAGTACTTC. It codes for CASTHRGPQESQYF.

This clonotype occurred a few times. This chain uses TRBV29-1 with TRBJ1-5; 9 bases are shared with TRBD1. Trimming took 4 bases from V and 1 from J; bases not matched to a gene: 2. The CDR3 consists of 14 residues. Germline CDR1 SQVTM, CDR2 ANQGSEA. CDR3 bases: TGCAGCGTTGTCGGACAGGGGAGCAATCAGCCCCAGCATTTT. Its protein product is CSVVGQGSNQPQHF.

This chain links TRBV30 with TRBJ2-3, with D maybe TRBD1 (5 bases). Trimming cost V 3 bases and J 6 bases, with 7 bases left between them. Germline CDR1 GTSNPN, CDR2 SVGIG (reference sequence). The length of the CDR3 is 11 residues. CDR3 in amino acids: CAWRSGDTQYF. The CDR3 coding sequence is TGTGCCTGGAGATCAGGGGATACGCAGTATTTT.

The chain uses TRBV4-1 and TRBJ2-5, with D tentatively TRBD1 (6 bases). Germline CDR1 and CDR2: MGHRA and YSYEKL. This CDR3 is 17 amino acids long. V was cut by 2 bases and J by 3 bases, with 19 bases left in between. The CDR3 spells CASSQPLSGTLKETQYF. The CDR3 nucleotides read TGCGCCAGCAGCCAACCCCTCTCCGGGACACTTAAAGAGACCCAGTACTTC.

This chain joins TRBV4-3 and TRBJ2-1; a weak D match, TRBD1 (6 bases). The germline V gene encodes CDR1 LGHNA and CDR2 YSLEER. V was clipped by 0 bases and J by 1 base, with 10 bases between them. The CDR3 extends over 16 amino acids. The CDR3 region is CASSQDVGASYNEQFF. CDR3 nucleotides: TGCGCCAGCAGCCAAGATGTGGGGGCATCCTACAATGAGCAGTTCTTC.